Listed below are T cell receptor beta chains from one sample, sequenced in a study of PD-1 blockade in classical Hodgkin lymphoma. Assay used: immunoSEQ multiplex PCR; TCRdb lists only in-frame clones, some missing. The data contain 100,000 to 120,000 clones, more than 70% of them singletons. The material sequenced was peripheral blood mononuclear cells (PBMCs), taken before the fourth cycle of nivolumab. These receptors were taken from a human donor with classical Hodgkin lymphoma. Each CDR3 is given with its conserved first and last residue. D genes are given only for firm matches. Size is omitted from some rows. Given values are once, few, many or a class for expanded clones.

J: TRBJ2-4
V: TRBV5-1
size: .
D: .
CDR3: CASSPGKNIQYF
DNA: TGCGCCAGCAGCCCAGGGAAAAACATTCAGTACTTC

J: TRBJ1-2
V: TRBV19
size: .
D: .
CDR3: CASKTGATNYGYTF
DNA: TGTGCCAGTAAGACCGGGGCTACTAACTATGGCTACACCTTC

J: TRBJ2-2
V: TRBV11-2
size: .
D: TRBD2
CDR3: CASSSSTSGRGTGELFF
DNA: TGTGCCAGCAGCTCCTCGACTAGCGGGAGAGGTACCGGGGAGCTGTTTTTT

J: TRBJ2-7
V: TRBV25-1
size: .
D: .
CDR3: CASSGGLGLRYEQYF
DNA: TGTGCCAGCAGTGGGGGCCTTGGACTTCGGTACGAGCAGTACTTC

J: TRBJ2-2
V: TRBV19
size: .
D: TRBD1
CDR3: CASSIAAQGAGGELFF
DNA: TGTGCCAGTAGTATAGCGGCGCAGGGGGCAGGCGGGGAGCTGTTTTTT

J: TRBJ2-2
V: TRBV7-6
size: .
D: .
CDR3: CASSLAAGSGGELFF
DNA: TGTGCCAGCAGCTTAGCGGCCGGGAGCGGCGGGGAGCTGTTTTTT

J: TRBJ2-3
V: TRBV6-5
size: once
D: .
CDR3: CASTLYPRATQYF
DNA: TGTGCCAGCACCCTCTATCCCCGGGCTACGCAGTATTTT

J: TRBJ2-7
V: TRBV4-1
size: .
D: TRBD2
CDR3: CASSQTAGGSYEQYF
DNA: TGCGCCAGCAGCCAAACCGCGGGAGGGTCCTACGAGCAGTACTTC

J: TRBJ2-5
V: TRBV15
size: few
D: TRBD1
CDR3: CATSKEGQAKTQYF
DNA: TGTGCCACCAGCAAAGAGGGACAGGCAAAGACCCAGTACTTC

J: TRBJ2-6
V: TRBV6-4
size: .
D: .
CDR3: CASSTGSSGANVLTF
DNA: TGTGCCAGCAGTACAGGGAGCTCTGGGGCCAACGTCCTGACTTTC

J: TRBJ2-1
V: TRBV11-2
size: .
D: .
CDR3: CASSWLADPYNEQFF
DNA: TGTGCCAGCAGTTGGTTGGCAGACCCTTACAATGAGCAGTTCTTC

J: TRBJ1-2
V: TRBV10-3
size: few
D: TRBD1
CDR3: CAISDPTGEGRYTF
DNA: TGTGCCATCAGTGATCCCACAGGGGAGGGTCGCTACACCTTC